This is a list of T cell receptor beta chains from one sample in a study of cytomegalovirus exposure and HLA in healthy donors. Clones were read by immunoSEQ multiplex PCR, and TCRdb kept only the in-frame ones, dropping some. The sample includes about 87,000 clones, approximately 69% of them seen just once. Sequenced sample: PBMCs. The receptors were sampled from a young man in good health and CMV-seropositive. The CDR3 runs from the conserved cysteine through the conserved F or W. D genes are given only for firm matches. Only some rows state a clone size, as once, few, many or a class for expanded clones.

length,size,J,V,D,CDR3,DNA
14,NA,TRBJ1-3,TRBV28,NA,CASSSRGSGNTIYF,TGTGCCAGCAGTTCCAGGGGAAGTGGAAACACCATATATTTT
14,NA,TRBJ2-7,TRBV28,NA,CASRTQGPTYEQYF,TGTGCCAGCAGAACACAGGGTCCTACCTACGAGCAGTACTTC
15,NA,TRBJ1-5,TRBV19,TRBD1,CASNTYGTGNQPQHF,TGTGCCAGTAATACTTACGGGACAGGCAATCAGCCCCAGCATTTT
14,once,TRBJ2-5,TRBV5-6,NA,CASSLGSGQETQYF,TGTGCCAGCAGCTTGGGGAGCGGCCAAGAGACCCAGTACTTC
14,once,TRBJ1-5,TRBV5-1,NA,CASSPGSPNQPQHF,TGCGCCAGCAGCCCGGGAAGCCCAAATCAGCCCCAGCATTTT
17,NA,TRBJ2-1,TRBV25-1,TRBD2,CASSEYAGGSPTNEQFF,TGTGCCAGCAGTGAATATGCGGGAGGATCCCCTACTAATGAGCAGTTCTTC
18,NA,TRBJ1-4,TRBV4-1,NA,CASSQDNRSLLRREKLFF,TGCGCCAGCAGCCAAGATAATCGGAGCCTACTGCGAAGGGAAAAACTGTTTTTT
15,once,TRBJ1-1,TRBV18,NA,CASSPMRTQDTEAFF,TGTGCCAGCTCACCGATGAGGACTCAAGACACTGAAGCTTTCTTT
14,NA,TRBJ1-1,TRBV6-1,NA,CASKEREMNTEAFF,TGTGCCAGCAAAGAGAGAGAGATGAACACTGAAGCTTTCTTT
14,NA,TRBJ2-7,TRBV2,TRBD1,CASSPHRGPGEQYF,TGTGCCAGCAGTCCCCACAGGGGGCCGGGGGAGCAGTACTTC
15,once,TRBJ1-2,TRBV11-2,NA,CASSLGTVSNYGYTF,TGTGCCAGCAGCTTAGGGACAGTATCTAACTATGGCTACACCTTC
14,NA,TRBJ2-7,TRBV30,TRBD2,CASKASSGTYEQYF,TGTGCCTCGAAGGCGTCTAGCGGGACATACGAGCAGTACTTC
16,NA,TRBJ2-7,TRBV11-3,TRBD1,CASSPTSGTAAGEQYF,TGTGCCAGCAGCCCAACATCCGGGACAGCGGCCGGCGAGCAGTACTTC
13,NA,TRBJ2-2,TRBV13,NA,CASSTGTVGELFF,TGTGCCAGCAGCACCGGGACTGTCGGGGAGCTGTTTTTT
11,NA,TRBJ1-2,TRBV28,NA,CASSQQGGYTF,TGTGCCAGCAGCCAACAGGGTGGCTACACCTTC
11,NA,TRBJ2-7,TRBV9,NA,CASSAAYEQYF,TGTGCCAGCAGCGCAGCCTACGAGCAGTACTTC
15,NA,TRBJ1-1,TRBV7-6,TRBD1,CASSLSGGTNTEAFF,TGTGCCAGCAGCTTATCAGGGGGAACGAACACTGAAGCTTTCTTT
14,few,TRBJ1-6,TRBV6-1,NA,CASSEGVGDSPLHF,TGTGCCAGCAGTGAAGGGGTGGGCGACTCACCCCTCCACTTT
15,NA,TRBJ2-3,TRBV7-3,TRBD2,CASSLGLAGTDTQYF,TGTGCCAGCAGCCTCGGACTAGCGGGGACAGATACGCAGTATTTT
14,NA,TRBJ1-2,TRBV6-5,TRBD1,CASTMDRGGDGYTF,TGTGCCAGCACCATGGACAGGGGTGGTGATGGCTACACCTTC
16,NA,TRBJ2-7,TRBV4-2,TRBD2,CASSQEASSGFYEQYF,TGTGCCAGCAGCCAAGAGGCATCTAGCGGATTCTACGAGCAGTACTTC
14,few,TRBJ2-1,TRBV7-9,TRBD1,CASSLAGQYNEQFF,TGTGCCAGCAGCTTAGCGGGACAGTACAATGAGCAGTTCTTC
16,NA,TRBJ2-7,TRBV28,TRBD2,CASSSAGLAGAYEQYF,TGTGCCAGCAGTTCCGCCGGACTAGCGGGGGCCTACGAGCAGTACTTC
14,NA,TRBJ2-7,TRBV7-2,NA,CASSFGRGSYEQYF,TGTGCCAGCAGCTTCGGACGGGGATCCTACGAGCAGTACTTC
13,few,TRBJ2-7,TRBV4-3,NA,CASSQGGAYEQYF,TGCGCCAGCAGCCAGGGGGGGGCGTACGAGCAGTACTTC
16,NA,TRBJ2-3,TRBV6-1,NA,CASSGRRVDETDTQYF,TGTGCCAGCAGTGGTCGCCGAGTAGATGAGACAGATACGCAGTATTTT
16,NA,TRBJ2-1,TRBV9,TRBD1,CASSLPRDRTSNEQFF,TGTGCCAGCAGCTTACCCCGGGACAGGACCAGCAATGAGCAGTTCTTC
16,NA,TRBJ2-5,TRBV7-2,TRBD2,CASSLASSGGQETQYF,TGTGCCAGCAGCTTAGCTTCAAGCGGGGGCCAAGAGACCCAGTACTTC
16,NA,TRBJ2-7,TRBV7-9,TRBD1,CASSLGSRTGAYEQYF,TGTGCCAGCAGCTTAGGTTCAAGGACAGGGGCCTACGAGCAGTACTTC
14,once,TRBJ2-7,TRBV7-2,TRBD1,CASSPTGTGASLHF,TGTGCCAGCAGTCCGACCGGGACAGGCGCTTCCCTGCACTTC
15,NA,TRBJ2-1,TRBV30,NA,CACFLAYGSYNEQFF,TGTGCCTGCTTCCTAGCGTATGGCTCCTACAATGAGCAGTTCTTC
14,NA,TRBJ1-2,TRBV7-9,NA,CASSQTENDYGYTF,TGTGCCAGCAGCCAGACAGAGAACGACTATGGCTACACCTTC
13,few,TRBJ1-1,TRBV5-6,NA,CASSTPGWSEAFF,TGTGCCAGCAGCACCCCAGGGTGGTCTGAAGCTTTCTTT
13,NA,TRBJ2-2,TRBV5-1,NA,CASSWTGTGELFF,TGCGCCAGCAGCTGGACGGGGACCGGGGAGCTGTTTTTT
15,NA,TRBJ2-1,TRBV7-8,TRBD1,CASSLGQGGYNEQFF,TGTGCCAGCAGCCTCGGACAGGGGGGCTACAATGAGCAGTTCTTC
14,NA,TRBJ1-2,TRBV30,NA,CAWTLTGTLKYGTF,TGTGCCTGGACCCTTACCGGGACTCTCAAGTACGGGACCTTC
14,NA,TRBJ2-7,TRBV2,TRBD2,CASSAPSGGYEQYF,TGTGCCAGCAGTGCCCCAAGCGGGGGCTACGAGCAGTACTTC
14,NA,TRBJ2-1,TRBV11-2,TRBD1,CASSLGQGENEQFF,TGTGCCAGCAGCTTAGGACAGGGTGAAAATGAGCAGTTCTTC
18,once,TRBJ2-1,TRBV19,TRBD1,CASSRSPLTGLGNNEQFF,TGTGCCAGTAGTAGAAGCCCCCTGACAGGGTTGGGCAACAATGAGCAGTTCTTC